The clone carrying this T cell receptor (beta chain) was observed at least ten times. The study included ophthalmopathy patients with Clinical Activity Score at least 3, NOSPECS grade at least 4 and duration under 3 months. Diagnostic assessment was based on clinical symptoms, serum thyroxine and TRAb, thyroid ultrasound and orbital computed tomography. Each 10 ml fresh peripheral blood draw supplied the PBMCs. It was RNA transcripts that yielded the amplified TCR beta CDR3 regions. The HTBI set primed first-round TCR CDR3 RT-PCR. TCRdb ran MiXCR on the multiplex PCR reads and lists one entry per CDR3 protein. This table has around 500,000 distinct CDR3 sequences, about 16% appearing once. In germline, CDR1 is MDHEN, CDR2 SYDVKM. The CDR3 runs 14 residues. V was clipped by 7 bases and J by 4 bases, with 16 bases between them. This entry comes from a study of T cells in Graves' hyperthyroidism and ophthalmopathy. Across the whole study: Peripheral blood collection took place at initial diagnosis, before any treatment.

Sequenced input: blood. The genes are TRBV28 and TRBJ1-1; weak D call: TRBD1 (5 bases). The source of this sequence is a woman aged 30 to 39 with Graves' ophthalmopathy. CDR3 in amino acids: CASTSPGRGTEAFF. CDR3 nucleotide sequence: TGTGCCAGCACCTCTCCAGGGAGGGGCACTGAAGCTTTCTTT.